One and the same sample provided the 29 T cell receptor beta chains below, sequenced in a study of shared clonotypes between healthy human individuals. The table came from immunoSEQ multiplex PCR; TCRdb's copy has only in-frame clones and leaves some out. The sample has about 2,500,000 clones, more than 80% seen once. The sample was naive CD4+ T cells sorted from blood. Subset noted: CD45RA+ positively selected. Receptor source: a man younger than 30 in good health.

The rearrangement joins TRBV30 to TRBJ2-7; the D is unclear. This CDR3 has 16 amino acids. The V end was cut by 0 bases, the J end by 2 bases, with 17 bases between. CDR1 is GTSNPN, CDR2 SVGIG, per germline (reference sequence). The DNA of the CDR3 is TGTGCCTGGAGTGTCAAGGGCCTTCGTTTCGCCTACGAGCAGTACTTC. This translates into CAWSVKGLRFAYEQYF.

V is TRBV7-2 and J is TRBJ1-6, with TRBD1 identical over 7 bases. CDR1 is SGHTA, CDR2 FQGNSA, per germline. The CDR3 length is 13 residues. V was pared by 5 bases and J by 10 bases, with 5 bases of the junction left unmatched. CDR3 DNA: TGTGCCAGCAGCGAACGACAGGGCTCACCCCTCCACTTT. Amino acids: CASSERQGSPLHF.

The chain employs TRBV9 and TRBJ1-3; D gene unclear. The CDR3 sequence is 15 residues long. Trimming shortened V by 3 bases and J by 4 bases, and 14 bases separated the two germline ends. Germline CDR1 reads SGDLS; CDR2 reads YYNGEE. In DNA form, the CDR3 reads TGTGCCAGCAGCGCGGGCGCCGTCCTGGGAAACACCATATATTTT. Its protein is CASSAGAVLGNTIYF.

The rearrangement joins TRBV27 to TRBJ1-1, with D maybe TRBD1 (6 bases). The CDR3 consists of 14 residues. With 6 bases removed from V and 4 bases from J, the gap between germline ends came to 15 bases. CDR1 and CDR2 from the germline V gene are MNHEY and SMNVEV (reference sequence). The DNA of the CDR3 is TGTGCCAGCAGGATACAGGGCAGGGGCACTGAAGCTTTCTTT. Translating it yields CASRIQGRGTEAFF.

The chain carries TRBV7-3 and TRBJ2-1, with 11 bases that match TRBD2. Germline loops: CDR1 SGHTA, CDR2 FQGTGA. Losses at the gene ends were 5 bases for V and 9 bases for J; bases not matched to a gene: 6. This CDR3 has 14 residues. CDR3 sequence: CASSRSGGAGEQFF. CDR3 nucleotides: TGTGCCAGCAGCCGTAGCGGGGGGGCCGGTGAGCAGTTCTTC.

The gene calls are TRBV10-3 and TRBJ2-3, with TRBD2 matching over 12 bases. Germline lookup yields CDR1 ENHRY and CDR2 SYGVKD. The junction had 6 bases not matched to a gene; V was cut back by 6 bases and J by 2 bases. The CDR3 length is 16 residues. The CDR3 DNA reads TGTGCCATCAGCACTAGCGGGGGGTTCTACACAGATACGCAGTATTTT. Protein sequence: CAISTSGGFYTDTQYF.

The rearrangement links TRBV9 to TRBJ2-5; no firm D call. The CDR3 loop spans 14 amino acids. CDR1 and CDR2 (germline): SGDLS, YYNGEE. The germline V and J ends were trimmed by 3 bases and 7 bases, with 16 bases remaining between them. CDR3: CASSEETRVGTQYF. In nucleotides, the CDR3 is TGTGCCAGCAGCGAGGAGACACGCGTTGGGACCCAGTACTTC. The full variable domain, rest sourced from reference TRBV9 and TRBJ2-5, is DSGVTQTPKHLITATGQRVTLRCSPRSGDLSVYWYQQSLDQGLQFLIQYYNGEERAKGNILERFSAQQFPDLHSELNLSSLELGDSALYFCASSEETRVGTQYFGPGTRLLVL.

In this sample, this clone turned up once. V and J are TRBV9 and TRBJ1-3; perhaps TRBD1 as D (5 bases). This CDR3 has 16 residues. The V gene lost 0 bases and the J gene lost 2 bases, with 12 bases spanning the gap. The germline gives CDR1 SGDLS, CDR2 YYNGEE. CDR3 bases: TGTGCCAGCAGCGTAGCTTCAGGAGGGGCTGGAAACACCATATATTTT. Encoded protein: CASSVASGGAGNTIYF.

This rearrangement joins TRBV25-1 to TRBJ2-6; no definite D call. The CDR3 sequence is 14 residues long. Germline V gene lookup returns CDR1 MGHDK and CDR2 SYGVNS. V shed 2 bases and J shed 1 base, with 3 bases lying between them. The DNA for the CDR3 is TGTGCCAGCAGTGAAGCTTCTGGGGCCAACGTCCTGACTTTC. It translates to CASSEASGANVLTF. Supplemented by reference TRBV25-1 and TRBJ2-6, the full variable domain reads EADIYQTPRYLVIGTGKKITLECSQTMGHDKMYWYQQDPGMELHLIHYSYGVNSTEKGDLSSESTVSRIRTEHFPLTLESARPSHTSQYLCASSEASGANVLTFGAGSRLTVL.

CDR3 nucleotide sequence: TGTGCCAGCAGCTTGGGCAGTGAGCTTTATGGCTACACCTTC. Its protein is CASSLGSELYGYTF. The genes are TRBV5-6 and TRBJ1-2; no definite D call. The V end lost 0 bases, the J end lost 5 bases, and 11 bases lay between the germline ends. Germline loops: CDR1 SGHDT, CDR2 YYEEEE. This CDR3 contains 14 residues.

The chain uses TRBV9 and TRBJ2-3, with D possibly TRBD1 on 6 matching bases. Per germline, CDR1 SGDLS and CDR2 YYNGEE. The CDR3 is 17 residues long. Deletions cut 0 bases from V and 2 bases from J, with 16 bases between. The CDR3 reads CASSVVGGDMTTDTQYF. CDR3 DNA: TGTGCCAGCAGCGTAGTAGGGGGAGATATGACCACAGATACGCAGTATTTT. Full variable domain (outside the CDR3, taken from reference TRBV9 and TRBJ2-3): DSGVTQTPKHLITATGQRVTLRCSPRSGDLSVYWYQQSLDQGLQFLIQYYNGEERAKGNILERFSAQQFPDLHSELNLSSLELGDSALYFCASSVVGGDMTTDTQYFGPGTRLTVL.

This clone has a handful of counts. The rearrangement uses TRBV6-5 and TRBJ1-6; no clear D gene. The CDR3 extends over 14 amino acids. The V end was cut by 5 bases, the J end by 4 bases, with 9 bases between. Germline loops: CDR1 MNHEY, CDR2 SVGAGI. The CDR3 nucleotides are TGTGCCAGCAGTCTTTCTGGGTATAATTCACCCCTCCACTTT. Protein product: CASSLSGYNSPLHF.

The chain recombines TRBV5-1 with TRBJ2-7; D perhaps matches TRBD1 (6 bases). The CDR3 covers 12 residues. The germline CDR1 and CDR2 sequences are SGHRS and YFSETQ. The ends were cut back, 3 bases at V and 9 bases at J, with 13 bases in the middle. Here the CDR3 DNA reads TGCGCCAGCAGCTGGGACCTCAGGGGGCAGTACTTC. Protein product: CASSWDLRGQYF.

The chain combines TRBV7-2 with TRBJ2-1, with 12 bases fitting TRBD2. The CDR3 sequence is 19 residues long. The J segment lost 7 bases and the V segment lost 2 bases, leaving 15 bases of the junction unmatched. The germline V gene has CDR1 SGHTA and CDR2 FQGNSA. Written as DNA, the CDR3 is TGTGCCAGCAGCTTAAGGCAGTGGACGACTAGCGGGAGAGGTAATGAGCAGTTCTTC. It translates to CASSLRQWTTSGRGNEQFF.

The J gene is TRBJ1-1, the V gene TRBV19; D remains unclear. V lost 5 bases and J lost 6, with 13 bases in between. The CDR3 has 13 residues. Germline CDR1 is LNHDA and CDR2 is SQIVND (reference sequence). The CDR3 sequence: CASSSIVGAEAFF. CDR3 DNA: TGTGCCAGTAGTTCCATAGTAGGTGCTGAAGCTTTCTTT. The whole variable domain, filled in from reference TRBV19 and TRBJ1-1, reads DGGITQSPKYLFRKEGQNVTLSCEQNLNHDAMYWYRQDPGQGLRLIYYSQIVNDFQKGDIAEGYSVSREKKESFPLTVTSAQKNPTAFYLCASSSIVGAEAFFGQGTRLTVV.

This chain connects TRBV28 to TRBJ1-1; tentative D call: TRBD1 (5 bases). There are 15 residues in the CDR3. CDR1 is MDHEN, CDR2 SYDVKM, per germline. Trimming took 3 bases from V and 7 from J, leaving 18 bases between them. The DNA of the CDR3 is TGTGCCAGCAGTTTCAGGGCCGCTGGTGGGTTTGAAGCTTTCTTT. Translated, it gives CASSFRAAGGFEAFF. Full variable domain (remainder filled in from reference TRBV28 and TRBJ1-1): DVKVTQSSRYLVKRTGEKVFLECVQDMDHENMFWYRQDPGLGLRLIYFSYDVKMKEKGDIPEGYSVSREKKERFSLILESASTNQTSMYLCASSFRAAGGFEAFFGQGTRLTVV.

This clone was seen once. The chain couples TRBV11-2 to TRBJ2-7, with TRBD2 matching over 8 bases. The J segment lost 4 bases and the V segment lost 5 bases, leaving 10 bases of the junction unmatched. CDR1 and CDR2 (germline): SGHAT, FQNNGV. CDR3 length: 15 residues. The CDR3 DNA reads TGTGCCAGCAGCGCCTTAACGGGGGGGCGGTACGAGCAGTACTTC. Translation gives CASSALTGGRYEQYF.

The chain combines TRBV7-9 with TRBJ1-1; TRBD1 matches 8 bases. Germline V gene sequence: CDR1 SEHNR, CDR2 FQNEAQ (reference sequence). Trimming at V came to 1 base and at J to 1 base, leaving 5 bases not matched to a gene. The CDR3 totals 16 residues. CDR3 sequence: CASSLVQGDWNTEAFF. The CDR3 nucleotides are TGTGCCAGCAGCTTAGTACAGGGGGACTGGAACACTGAAGCTTTCTTT.

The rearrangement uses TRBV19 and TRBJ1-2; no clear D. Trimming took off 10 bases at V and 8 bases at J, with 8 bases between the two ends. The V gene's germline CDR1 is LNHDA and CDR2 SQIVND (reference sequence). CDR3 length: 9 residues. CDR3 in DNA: TGTGCCAACAAAACGGGCTACACCTTC. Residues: CANKTGYTF.

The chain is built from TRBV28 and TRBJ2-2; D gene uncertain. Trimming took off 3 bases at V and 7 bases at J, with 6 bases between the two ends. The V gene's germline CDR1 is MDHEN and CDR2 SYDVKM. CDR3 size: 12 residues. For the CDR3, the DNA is TGTGCCAGCAGTTTGACAAGCGGGGAGCTGTTTTTT. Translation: CASSLTSGELFF. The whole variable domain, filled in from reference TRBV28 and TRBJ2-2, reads DVKVTQSSRYLVKRTGEKVFLECVQDMDHENMFWYRQDPGLGLRLIYFSYDVKMKEKGDIPEGYSVSREKKERFSLILESASTNQTSMYLCASSLTSGELFFGEGSRLTVL.

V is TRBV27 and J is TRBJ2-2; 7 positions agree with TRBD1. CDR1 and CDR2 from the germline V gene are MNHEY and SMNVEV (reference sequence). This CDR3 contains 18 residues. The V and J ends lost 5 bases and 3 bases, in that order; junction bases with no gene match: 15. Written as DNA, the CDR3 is TGTGCCAGCAGTCCTACAGGGGTTCGTACCCTTTACACCGGGGAGCTGTTTTTT. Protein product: CASSPTGVRTLYTGELFF.

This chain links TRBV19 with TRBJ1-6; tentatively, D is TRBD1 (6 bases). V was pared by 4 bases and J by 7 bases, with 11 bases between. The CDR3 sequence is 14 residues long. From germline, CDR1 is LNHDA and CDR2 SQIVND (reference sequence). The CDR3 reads CASSNRDSNSPLHF. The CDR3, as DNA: TGTGCCAGTAGTAACAGGGATTCAAATTCACCCCTCCACTTT.

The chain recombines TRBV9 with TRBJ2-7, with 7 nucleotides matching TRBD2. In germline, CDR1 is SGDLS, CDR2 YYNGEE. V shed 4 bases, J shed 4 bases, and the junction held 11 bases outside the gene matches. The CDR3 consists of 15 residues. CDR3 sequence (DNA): TGTGCCAGCAGCCCGACTAGCCTGGAAGGGTACGAGCAGTACTTC. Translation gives CASSPTSLEGYEQYF.

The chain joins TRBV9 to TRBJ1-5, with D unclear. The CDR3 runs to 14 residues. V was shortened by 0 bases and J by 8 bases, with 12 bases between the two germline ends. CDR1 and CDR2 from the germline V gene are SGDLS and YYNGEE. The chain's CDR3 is CASSVGGGSEPQHF. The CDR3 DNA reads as TGTGCCAGCAGCGTAGGGGGAGGGTCGGAGCCCCAGCATTTT.

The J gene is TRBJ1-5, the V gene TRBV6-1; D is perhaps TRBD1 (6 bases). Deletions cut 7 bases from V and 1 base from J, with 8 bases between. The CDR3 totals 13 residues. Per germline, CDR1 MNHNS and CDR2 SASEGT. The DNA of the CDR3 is TGTGCCAGCATTCAGGGGAGCAATCAGCCCCAGCATTTT. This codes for CASIQGSNQPQHF.

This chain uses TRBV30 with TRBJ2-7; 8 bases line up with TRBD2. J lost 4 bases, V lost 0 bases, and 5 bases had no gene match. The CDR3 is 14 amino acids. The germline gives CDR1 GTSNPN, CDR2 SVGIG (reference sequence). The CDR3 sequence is CAWSVESGRYEQYF. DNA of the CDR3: TGTGCCTGGAGTGTAGAGAGCGGGAGATACGAGCAGTACTTC.

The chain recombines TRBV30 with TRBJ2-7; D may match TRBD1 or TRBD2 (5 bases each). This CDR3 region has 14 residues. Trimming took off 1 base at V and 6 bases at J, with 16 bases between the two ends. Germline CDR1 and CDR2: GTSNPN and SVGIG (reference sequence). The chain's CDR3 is CAWSASGLRGEQYF. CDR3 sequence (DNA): TGTGCCTGGAGTGCCTCGGGGCTTCGAGGCGAGCAGTACTTC.

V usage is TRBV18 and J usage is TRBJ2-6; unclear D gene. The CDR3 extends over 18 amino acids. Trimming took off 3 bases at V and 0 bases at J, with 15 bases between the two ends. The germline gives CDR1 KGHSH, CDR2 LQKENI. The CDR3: CASSPVGATPSGANVLTF. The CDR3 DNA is TGTGCCAGCTCACCTGTTGGAGCTACCCCCTCTGGGGCCAACGTCCTGACTTTC.

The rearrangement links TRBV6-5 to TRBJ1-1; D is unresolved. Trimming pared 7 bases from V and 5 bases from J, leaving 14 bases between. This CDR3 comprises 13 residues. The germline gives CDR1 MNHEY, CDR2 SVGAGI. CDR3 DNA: TGTGCCAGCAACCCCCCGGGGTTTACTGAAGCTTTCTTT. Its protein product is CASNPPGFTEAFF.